These 11 T cell receptor beta chains share one sample of origin, sequenced in a study of T cells in Graves' hyperthyroidism and ophthalmopathy. Template material for amplifying TCR beta CDR3 regions consisted of RNA transcripts. HTBI primers were the set used in a first-round RT-PCR of the TCR CDR3. MiXCR was run by TCRdb on the multiplex PCR reads, yielding one entry per CDR3 protein. Of hundreds of thousands of distinct CDR3 sequences in the sample, 13% to 15% were seen once. The sample comprised blood. The receptors shown here come from a woman aged 18-29 years with Graves' hyperthyroidism.

This clonotype was seen more than once but under ten times. The chain recombines TRBV9 with TRBJ2-2, with TRBD2 identical over 14 bases. V lost 4 bases, J lost 4 bases, and 6 bases stayed unmatched. The CDR3 sequence is 17 residues long. The germline CDR1 and CDR2 sequences are SGDLS and YYNGEE. The CDR3, as DNA: TGTGCCAGCAGCCCCCGACTAGCGGGAGGGCTCACCGGGGAGCTGTTTTTT. This encodes CASSPRLAGGLTGELFF.

The chain has TRBV4-3 and TRBJ1-2; 7 positions agree with TRBD1. The CDR3 spans 15 residues. Trimming took 0 bases from V and 5 from J; bases not matched to a gene: 6. Germline V gives CDR1 LGHNA, CDR2 YSLEER. CDR3 coding DNA: TGCGCCAGCAGCCAAGATATGGGACAGAGTTATGGCTACACCTTC. Translated, it gives CASSQDMGQSYGYTF.

The chain couples TRBV19 to TRBJ1-2; no definite D call. The CDR3 covers 14 residues. Germline values: CDR1 LNHDA, CDR2 SQIVND (reference sequence). The germline V and J ends were trimmed by 6 bases and 4 bases, with 15 bases remaining between them. The CDR3 sequence: CASSPSPTFYGYTF. DNA of the CDR3: TGTGCCAGTAGCCCGTCGCCCACTTTCTATGGCTACACCTTC.

This clonotype showed up many times. Its ends do not fully match the called genes, so a read error is possible. The gene calls are TRBV4-3 and TRBJ2-1; 11 bases agree with TRBD2. This CDR3 region has 15 residues. Germline V gene sequence: CDR1 LGHNA, CDR2 YSLEER. The CDR3 DNA reads TGTGCCAGCAGCCAGGGACTAGCGGTCTACAATGAGCAGTTCTTC. It translates to CASSQGLAVYNEQFF.

V gene TRBV6-1 combines with J gene TRBJ2-5, with D uncertain. Per germline, CDR1 MNHNS and CDR2 SASEGT. V shed 1 base and J shed 5 bases, with 5 bases lying between them. The CDR3 has 12 residues. CDR3 DNA sequence: TGTGCCAGCAGTGAAGAACGGGAGACCCAGTACTTC. Its protein is CASSEERETQYF.

This clonotype was recorded many times. This rearrangement joins TRBV27 to TRBJ2-7; the match to TRBD1 covers 8 bases. The CDR3 consists of 16 residues. The germline V gene encodes CDR1 MNHEY and CDR2 SMNVEV (reference sequence). Trimming cost V 1 base and J 0 bases; bases outside gene matches: 5. Written as DNA, the CDR3 is TGTGCCAGCAGTTTATGGGCAGGGGGCGGCTCCTACGAGCAGTACTTC. This encodes CASSLWAGGGSYEQYF.

The sample holds many counts of this clonotype. This chain uses TRBV4-2 with TRBJ2-1, with D possibly matching TRBD1 (6 bases). V dropped 1 base and J dropped 10 bases, with 23 bases sitting between them. This CDR3 has 17 residues. Germline assignment: CDR1 LGHNA and CDR2 YNFKEQ. The CDR3 is CASSQALQGERGREQFF. The CDR3 DNA follows: TGTGCCAGCAGCCAAGCCCTACAGGGAGAACGGGGAAGGGAGCAGTTCTTC.

Turning to this clonotype: One end of the junction fails to match germline, which may point to a read error. The chain uses TRBV14 and TRBJ1-5; D call uncertain. The CDR3 runs to 13 residues. CDR1 and CDR2 from the germline V gene are SGHDN and FVKESK. The CDR3 reads CASSQQSNQPQHF. CDR3 nucleotide sequence: TGTGCCAGCAGCCAGCAGAGCAACCAGCCCCAGCATTTT.

This clonotype was recorded a few times. This rearrangement joins TRBV7-9 to TRBJ2-3; 9 nucleotides align to TRBD2. The CDR3 runs 14 residues. Trimming cost V 4 bases and J 5 bases; bases outside gene matches: 4. Germline assignment: CDR1 SEHNR and CDR2 FQNEAQ (reference sequence). CDR3 coding DNA: TGTGCCAGCAGCTCGAGCGGGAGGAAAGATACGCAGTATTTT. As protein: CASSSSGRKDTQYF.

This clonotype was recorded a few times. The chain is built from TRBV6-1 and TRBJ2-1, with 7 bases matching TRBD1. Germline V lookup: CDR1 MNHNS, CDR2 SASEGT. V trimming: 4 bases; J trimming: 4 bases; junction bases outside the gene matches: 4. The CDR3 extends over 14 amino acids. The CDR3 DNA reads TGTGCCAGCAGTGGGGGACAGCCTTACAATGAGCAGTTCTTC. Its protein product is CASSGGQPYNEQFF.

This clonotype was counted a few times. Germline and junction disagree at one end, which may indicate a read error. V gene TRBV5-6 combines with J gene TRBJ1-1; D is possibly TRBD1 (5 bases). Germline V lookup: CDR1 SGHDT, CDR2 YYEEEE. The length of the CDR3 is 11 residues. CDR3 DNA: TGTGCCAGCAGCTTGGTAGGACACCTTTCTTTT. Its protein product is CASSLVGHLSF. Full variable domain (outside the CDR3, taken from reference TRBV5-6 and TRBJ1-1): DAGVTQSPTHLIKTRGQQVTLRCSPKSGHDTVSWYQQALGQGPQFIFQYYEEEERQRGNFPDRFSGHQFPNYSSELNVNALLLGDSALYLCASSLVGHLSFGQGTRLTVV.